The clone carrying this T cell receptor (beta chain) came up a few times. What it recognizes is unknown. The data stem from a study of regulatory T cells in long-lasting Graves disease. The wider study: Persistent cases took antithyroid drugs over 5 years and stayed TSH receptor antibody positive.

Study observations and caveats: Persistent Graves' patients possessed reduced TCR diversity relative to recently diagnosed ones. Persistent disease preferred TRBV28, TRBJ1-2 and TRBJ2-5; new disease, TRBV20-1 and TRBJ2-1.

Building the TCR beta libraries relied on iRepertoire HTBI primers, and CDR3 regions underwent Arm-PCR. As processed by the authors: The identification of 60 or so TRBV and 14 to 15 TRBJ segments was made across samples. TCRdb re-called the multiplex PCR reads through MiXCR, storing one row per CDR3 protein. The V and J calls were determined by TCRdb, not by the authors. Counted here are 500,000 to 700,000 distinct CDR3 sequences, roughly 30% occurring once; the ten biggest clones make up about two fifths. The time point: persistent/refractory GD, antithyroid drugs over 5 years with positive TRAb. PBMCs were the source of the RNA used for TCR sequencing. Germline CDR1 and CDR2: LNHDA and SQIVND (reference sequence). V was trimmed by 5 bases and J by 2 bases, leaving 13 bases between them. The CDR3 sequence is 15 residues long.

This chain joins TRBV19 and TRBJ1-5; possible D gene TRBD1, 5 bases. This TCR derives from a female donor with Graves disease. The sample consisted of peripheral blood mononuclear cells (PBMCs), taken when the disease was refractory, from a patient treated with antithyroid drugs. The CDR3 sequence: CASSSRDGGNQPQHF. CDR3 DNA: TGTGCCAGTAGTTCTCGGGACGGAGGCAATCAGCCCCAGCATTTT. Complete variable domain (other parts from reference TRBV19 and TRBJ1-5): DGGITQSPKYLFRKEGQNVTLSCEQNLNHDAMYWYRQDPGQGLRLIYYSQIVNDFQKGDIAEGYSVSREKKESFPLTVTSAQKNPTAFYLCASSSRDGGNQPQHFGDGTRLSIL.